The source of this T cell receptor (beta chain) is a study of early T cells in non-severe SARS-CoV-2 infection. Study summary: Alpha and beta chains were unpaired, from unsorted whole-blood bulk RNA.

This clonotype has at least ten counts. Its cognate antigen is unknown. The CDR3 has 12 amino acids. V lost 8 bases, J lost 6 bases, and 13 bases lay in between. Germline-derived CDR1 and CDR2 are SNHLY and FYNNEI. Tagging with unique molecular identifiers was applied to individual cDNA molecules. TCRdb itself ran the 5' RACE reads through MiXCR, one entry per CDR3 protein. The profile shows tens of thousands of distinct CDR3 sequences, just under 4.5% of them singletons. Notes on the study in general: VDJdb matching favored anti-spike CD8 responses, missing private and CD4 specificities.

Sequencing was done on a sample of whole blood. This chain connects TRBV2 to TRBJ1-2; TRBD1 might be the D (6 bases). The TCR comes from an adult who was a healthcare worker with PCR-confirmed SARS-CoV-2 infection or an uninfected control (not recorded which). The CDR3 sequence is CASYRVIDGYTF. As DNA, the CDR3 is TGTGCCAGCTACAGGGTGATCGATGGCTACACCTTC.